The rows below give T cell receptor beta chains drawn from one sample of a study of cytomegalovirus exposure and HLA in healthy donors. Assay used: immunoSEQ multiplex PCR; TCRdb lists only in-frame clones, some missing. The sample records around 45,000 clones, roughly half being singletons. Sequences were obtained from PBMCs. The receptors shown here come from a man aged 55 to 70 in good health and CMV-seronegative. Both conserved end residues are part of each CDR3. D genes are given only for firm matches. Clone size appears in some rows only: once, few, many, or a class for an expanded clone.

J	V	D	size	CDR3	DNA
TRBJ2-5	TRBV7-9	TRBD1	NA	CASSLDRGQETQYF	TGTGCCAGCAGCTTAGACAGGGGGCAAGAGACCCAGTACTTC
TRBJ1-5	TRBV7-9	NA	NA	CATSGESHQPQHF	TGTGCCACCTCTGGGGAGTCGCATCAGCCCCAGCATTTT
TRBJ2-3	TRBV6-4	NA	NA	CATRPVRSTDTQYF	TGTGCCACCCGCCCGGTCCGGAGCACAGATACGCAGTATTTT
TRBJ2-1	TRBV23-1	TRBD2	NA	CASCRGGDTADNEQFF	TGCGCCAGCTGCCGCGGGGGGGATACCGCGGACAATGAGCAGTTCTTC
TRBJ2-3	TRBV5-8	TRBD1	few	CASSLLGTDLTDTQYF	TGTGCCAGCAGCTTGCTGGGGACAGACCTCACAGATACGCAGTATTTT
TRBJ1-4	TRBV4-3	NA	many	CASSQSGQDEKLFF	TGCGCCAGCAGCCAAAGCGGTCAGGATGAAAAACTGTTTTTT
TRBJ2-1	TRBV5-8	TRBD2	NA	CASSHAGTSGPLAYNEQFF	TGTGCCAGCAGCCATGCCGGGACTAGCGGCCCCCTTGCTTACAATGAGCAGTTCTTC
TRBJ2-1	TRBV30	TRBD2	NA	CAWLSGRTNNEQFF	TGTGCCTGGCTCTCCGGGAGGACGAACAATGAGCAGTTCTTC
TRBJ1-5	TRBV6-6	NA	NA	CASSYSEGRGNQPQHF	TGTGCCAGCAGTTACTCCGAGGGCCGGGGCAATCAGCCCCAGCATTTT
TRBJ2-5	TRBV2	NA	NA	CASSEAKGATQYF	TGTGCCAGCAGTGAAGCGAAGGGAGCGACCCAGTACTTC
TRBJ2-1	TRBV9	TRBD2	NA	CASSETSVSYNEQFF	TGTGCCAGCAGCGAGACTAGCGTCTCCTACAATGAGCAGTTCTTC
TRBJ2-5	TRBV5-1	NA	NA	CASSLGRGGETQYF	TGCGCCAGCAGCTTGGGCAGGGGAGGGGAGACCCAGTACTTC
TRBJ1-2	TRBV5-4	NA	NA	CASSLVGQTNYGYTF	TGTGCCAGCAGCTTGGTCGGACAGACTAACTATGGCTACACCTTC
TRBJ2-1	TRBV5-1	TRBD2	once	CASSLAESGRAYSNEQFF	TGCGCCAGCAGCTTGGCCGAGAGCGGGAGGGCCTATTCGAATGAGCAGTTCTTC
TRBJ2-1	TRBV5-1	TRBD1	NA	CASSPRAGQGNEQFF	TGCGCCAGCAGCCCCCGAGCGGGACAGGGCAATGAGCAGTTCTTC
TRBJ2-2	TRBV7-2	TRBD1	NA	CASTRDRGTGELFF	TGTGCCAGCACCAGGGACAGGGGTACCGGGGAGCTGTTTTTT
TRBJ1-2	TRBV29-1	TRBD1	NA	CSGLAGQATYTF	TGCAGCGGACTCGCGGGACAGGCAACCTACACCTTC
TRBJ2-3	TRBV30	NA	NA	CAWSVRRSSDTDTQYF	TGTGCCTGGAGTGTACGGCGGTCTAGCGACACAGATACGCAGTATTTT
TRBJ2-2	TRBV5-1	NA	NA	CASRQGSEGELFF	TGCGCCAGCAGGCAGGGCTCAGAAGGGGAGCTGTTTTTT
TRBJ1-2	TRBV30	NA	few	CAWSLTSGGYTF	TGTGCCTGGAGTTTGACAAGCGGGGGCTACACCTTC
TRBJ2-5	TRBV6-5	NA	NA	CASSYLGDWETQYF	TGTGCCAGCAGTTATCTAGGGGACTGGGAGACCCAGTACTTC
TRBJ2-2	TRBV30	TRBD1	NA	CAWDRGHDTGELFF	TGTGCCTGGGACAGGGGGCATGATACCGGGGAGCTGTTTTTT
TRBJ2-1	TRBV4-2	TRBD2	NA	CASSQEGTTYNEQFF	TGTGCCAGCAGCCAAGAGGGGACTACCTACAATGAGCAGTTCTTC
TRBJ2-7	TRBV19	NA	NA	CASSMFRQATYEQYF	TGTGCCAGTAGTATGTTTCGACAGGCTACCTACGAGCAGTACTTC
TRBJ1-2	TRBV30	TRBD1	NA	CAWSVLGGHGYTF	TGTGCCTGGAGTGTTCTAGGGGGCCATGGCTACACCTTC
TRBJ1-4	TRBV5-1	NA	NA	CASGRGEGEKLFF	TGCGCCAGCGGGAGGGGCGAAGGAGAAAAACTGTTTTTT
TRBJ1-1	TRBV7-6	NA	few	CASSHGDTGAEAFF	TGTGCCAGCAGCCACGGGGACACCGGGGCTGAAGCTTTCTTT
TRBJ1-1	TRBV10-2	NA	NA	CASRPGVTEAFF	TGCGCCAGCAGACCGGGGGTGACTGAAGCTTTCTTT
TRBJ1-5	TRBV7-2	TRBD1	NA	CASSQRGRNQPQHF	TGTGCCAGCAGCCAAAGGGGGCGCAATCAGCCCCAGCATTTT
TRBJ1-2	TRBV28	NA	NA	CASSSGQFGYTF	TGTGCCAGCAGCAGTGGACAGTTTGGCTACACCTTC
TRBJ1-1	TRBV4-3	NA	NA	CASSQSTSRGSRNTEAFF	TGCGCCAGCAGCCAATCGACGAGCAGGGGATCGAGGAACACTGAAGCTTTCTTT
TRBJ1-5	TRBV30	NA	NA	CAWGRTNQPQHF	TGTGCCTGGGGACGGACAAATCAGCCCCAGCATTTT
TRBJ2-1	TRBV11-3	NA	NA	CASSYPGQGNNEQFF	TGTGCCAGCAGCTACCCCGGGCAGGGGAACAATGAGCAGTTCTTC
TRBJ2-1	TRBV30	TRBD2	NA	CAWSRVFGTSTNEQFF	TGTGCCTGGAGTCGGGTATTTGGGACTAGCACCAATGAGCAGTTCTTC
TRBJ2-5	TRBV2	TRBD2	NA	CASTGLGKETQYF	TGTGCCAGCACCGGACTAGGGAAAGAGACCCAGTACTTC
TRBJ2-3	TRBV2	NA	few	CASPKGAGYLSDTQYF	TGTGCCAGCCCCAAAGGAGCAGGGTATCTTTCAGATACGCAGTATTTT
TRBJ1-4	TRBV29-1	NA	few	CSVEGRDEKLFF	TGCAGCGTTGAAGGGAGGGATGAAAAACTGTTTTTT
TRBJ1-2	TRBV28	NA	NA	CASSYQVNYGYTF	TGTGCCAGCAGTTACCAGGTTAACTATGGCTACACCTTC
TRBJ2-2	TRBV5-1	TRBD2	NA	CASRFSGRTGELFF	TGCGCCAGCAGATTTAGCGGGAGAACCGGGGAGCTGTTTTTT
TRBJ2-3	TRBV5-1	NA	NA	CASSSTSSDTQYF	TGCGCCAGCAGCTCGACTAGTTCAGATACGCAGTATTTT
TRBJ1-1	TRBV5-8	TRBD1	NA	CASSFRTGLEAFF	TGTGCCAGCAGCTTCCGGACAGGATTGGAGGCTTTCTTT
TRBJ1-1	TRBV30	TRBD1	NA	CAWGQGNTEAFF	TGTGCCTGGGGACAGGGTAACACTGAAGCTTTCTTT
TRBJ2-7	TRBV27	NA	NA	CASSWVDRNEQYF	TGTGCCAGCAGTTGGGTCGACAGGAACGAGCAGTACTTC
TRBJ2-2	TRBV13	NA	NA	CASSPFDSLNTGELFF	TGTGCCAGCAGCCCATTCGACAGCCTGAACACCGGGGAGCTGTTTTTT
TRBJ2-1	TRBV4-3	NA	NA	CASSQELASSYNEQFF	TGCGCCAGCAGCCAAGAGTTAGCCAGCTCCTACAATGAGCAGTTCTTC
TRBJ2-3	TRBV5-4	TRBD2	NA	CATLGSGRSTDTQYF	TGTGCCACCCTAGGAAGCGGGAGGAGCACAGATACGCAGTATTTT